The 10 T cell receptor beta chains below come from one sample, sequenced in a study of beta chain features in type 1 diabetes. Expressed TCRB transcripts were sequenced, since all the RNA that had been isolated was reverse transcribed. Produced via immunoSEQ multiplex PCR; TCRdb's table is partial and in-frame only. The data hold about 330,000 clones, with approximately 9.9% observed a single time. Sequenced material: naive CD4+ T cells from blood. The receptors here all came from a woman in her 30s in good health.

The chain links TRBV7-2 to TRBJ2-5, with 9 bases aligning to TRBD2. Germline V gives CDR1 SGHTA, CDR2 FQGNSA. The ends lost 1 base at V and 5 bases at J; junction bases unmatched: 5. The CDR3 is made up of 15 amino acids. The CDR3 loop reads CASSLGGRAAETQYF. CDR3 nucleotides: TGTGCCAGCAGCTTAGGCGGGAGGGCCGCGGAGACCCAGTACTTC.

This rearrangement joins TRBV14 to TRBJ2-2, with D possibly matching TRBD2 (5 bases). CDR1 is SGHDN, CDR2 FVKESK, per germline. The CDR3 totals 15 residues. V lost 2 bases to trimming and J lost 3 bases, with 10 bases between them. The CDR3 sequence: CASSQLSGYTGELFF. The CDR3 DNA sequence: TGTGCCAGCAGCCAATTAAGCGGATACACCGGGGAGCTGTTTTTT.

This clone was observed at least ten times. The chain employs TRBV28 and TRBJ2-3; D gene unclear. CDR1 is MDHEN, CDR2 SYDVKM, per germline. This CDR3 has 14 residues. Trimming took 2 bases from V and 1 from J, leaving 7 bases between them. CDR3 DNA sequence: TGTGCCAGCAGTTTACGAGTGGGCACAGATACGCAGTATTTT. Its protein is CASSLRVGTDTQYF. Combining the CDR3 with reference TRBV28 and TRBJ2-3 gives the whole variable domain DVKVTQSSRYLVKRTGEKVFLECVQDMDHENMFWYRQDPGLGLRLIYFSYDVKMKEKGDIPEGYSVSREKKERFSLILESASTNQTSMYLCASSLRVGTDTQYFGPGTRLTVL.

This clone was seen a handful of times. The chain employs TRBV7-2 and TRBJ2-7; a possible D gene is TRBD2 (5 bases). V dropped 7 bases and J dropped 0 bases, with 13 bases sitting between them. The CDR3 sequence is 14 residues long. Germline CDR1 and CDR2: SGHTA and FQGNSA. The CDR3 protein is CASNPGISSYEQYF. DNA of the CDR3: TGTGCCAGCAACCCGGGGATCAGCTCCTACGAGCAGTACTTC.

This clone was found a few times. The CDR3 is CASSFRRAAGEQFF. The CDR3 DNA reads TGTGCCAGTAGTTTTCGGCGGGCAGCGGGTGAGCAGTTCTTC. The J gene is TRBJ2-1, the V gene TRBV19; perhaps TRBD2 as D (6 bases). Germline assignment: CDR1 LNHDA and CDR2 SQIVND (reference sequence). V dropped 5 bases and J dropped 9 bases, with 17 bases sitting between them. CDR3 length: 14 amino acids.

The chain carries TRBV28 and TRBJ2-3; TRBD2 agrees at 10 bases. There are 14 residues in the CDR3. Germline CDR1 and CDR2: MDHEN and SYDVKM. V dropped 6 bases and J dropped 13; count of bases not matched to a gene: 13. The CDR3 protein is CASRQDPPGTSEYF. The DNA for the CDR3 is TGTGCCAGCAGGCAAGACCCCCCTGGGACTAGCGAGTATTTT. Full variable domain (missing parts from reference TRBV28 and TRBJ2-3): DVKVTQSSRYLVKRTGEKVFLECVQDMDHENMFWYRQDPGLGLRLIYFSYDVKMKEKGDIPEGYSVSREKKERFSLILESASTNQTSMYLCASRQDPPGTSEYFGPGTRLTVL.

This chain uses TRBV18 with TRBJ1-1; maybe TRBD1 (6 bases). CDR3 length: 15 residues. The germline V and J ends were trimmed by 5 bases and 1 base, with 14 bases remaining between them. CDR1 and CDR2 (germline): KGHSH, LQKENI. CDR3 in DNA: TGTGCCAGCTCAGCCGTACAGGGAGAGAACACTGAAGCTTTCTTT. This codes for CASSAVQGENTEAFF.

This clone was counted a few times. CDR3 DNA sequence: TGCAGTGCTAGAGATCATTACGAGCAGTACTTC. Translated: CSARDHYEQYF. The genes are TRBV20-1 and TRBJ2-7; D ambiguous. In germline, CDR1 is DFQATT, CDR2 SNEGSKA (reference sequence). The CDR3 loop spans 11 amino acids. The V and J ends lost 0 bases and 4 bases respectively, with 4 bases between them.

J is TRBJ2-1 and V is TRBV19, with 7 positions matching TRBD2. The CDR3 runs 16 residues. Germline lookup yields CDR1 LNHDA and CDR2 SQIVND (reference sequence). The V gene end was trimmed by 6 bases and the J gene end by 7 bases; junction bases not matched to a gene: 15. CDR3 protein: CASRASGVPGGNEQFF. CDR3 coding DNA: TGTGCCAGTAGGGCTAGCGGAGTGCCGGGAGGAAATGAGCAGTTCTTC.

This clone was seen more than once but under ten times. The rearrangement links TRBV27 to TRBJ2-2; 7 positions agree with TRBD2. Germline CDR1 and CDR2: MNHEY and SMNVEV (reference sequence). This CDR3 is 15 amino acids long. The V and J ends lost 6 bases and 4 bases, in that order; junction bases with no gene match: 8. The CDR3 DNA reads as TGTGCCAGCAGCCCCCGGACTAGTACCACCGGGGAGCTGTTTTTT. It specifies CASSPRTSTTGELFF.